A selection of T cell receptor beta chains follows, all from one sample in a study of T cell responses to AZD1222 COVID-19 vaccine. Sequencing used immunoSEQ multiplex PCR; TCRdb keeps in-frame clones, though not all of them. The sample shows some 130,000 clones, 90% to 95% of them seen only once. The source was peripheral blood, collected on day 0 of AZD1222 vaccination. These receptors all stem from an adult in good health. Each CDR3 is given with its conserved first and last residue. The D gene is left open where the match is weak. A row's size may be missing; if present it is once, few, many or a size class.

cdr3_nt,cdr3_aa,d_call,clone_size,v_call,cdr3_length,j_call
TGTGCCAGCAGTGGACTAGCGCCAACTGGGGAGCTGTTTTTT,CASSGLAPTGELFF,TRBD2,.,TRBV9,14,TRBJ2-2
TGTGCCAGCAGCTTTTCTGGGGGAAAAACTGAAGCTTTCTTT,CASSFSGGKTEAFF,.,.,TRBV7-9,14,TRBJ1-1
TGTGCCAGCGGACTAGTTCCCCACGAGCAGTACTTC,CASGLVPHEQYF,TRBD2,.,TRBV12-3/TRBV12-4,12,TRBJ2-7
TGTGCCAGCAGCTTGGAAAGCGGGAGCTCCTACGAGCAGTACTTC,CASSLESGSSYEQYF,TRBD2,.,TRBV5-4,15,TRBJ2-7
TGTGCCAGCAGCCAAGGTCCCGGTTCATTAGGCTATGAGCAGTTCTTC,CASSQGPGSLGYEQFF,.,once,TRBV14,16,TRBJ2-1
TGTGCCAGCAGCCGTGGGGGACTCCCCTACAATGAGCAGTTCTTC,CASSRGGLPYNEQFF,.,.,TRBV5-4,15,TRBJ2-1
TGTGCCAGCAGCCAAGTCCGGACAGGGGTTGAAGCTTTCTTT,CASSQVRTGVEAFF,TRBD1,.,TRBV14,14,TRBJ1-1
TGTGCCAGCAGCTGGGGGGGGCCCACTGAAGCTTTCTTT,CASSWGGPTEAFF,.,.,TRBV7-8,13,TRBJ1-1
TGTGCCAGCAGTTCGATGAAGGGGGGCACTGAAGCTTTCTTT,CASSSMKGGTEAFF,.,.,TRBV27,14,TRBJ1-1
TGTGCCAGCAGCGTAGGAGGGGCTGGCTACACCTTC,CASSVGGAGYTF,.,.,TRBV9,12,TRBJ1-2
TGTGCCAGCAGCCAAGCGGCGGCGGACAGGGAAAAAGCTTTCTTT,CASSQAAADREKAFF,TRBD1,.,TRBV4-2,15,TRBJ1-1
TGTGCCAGCAGCTTGAAGGCTCTCTCGGTCTACACCTTC,CASSLKALSVYTF,.,.,TRBV7-9,13,TRBJ1-2
TGCGCCAGCAGCTTATTCTTGGGTTCTAGCTCCTACAATGAGCAGTTCTTC,CASSLFLGSSSYNEQFF,.,.,TRBV5-1,17,TRBJ2-1
TGTGCCAGCAGCTTACCCAAAGGGACAGTCCAAGAGACCCAGTACTTC,CASSLPKGTVQETQYF,TRBD1,.,TRBV7-2,16,TRBJ2-5
TGTGCCAGCAGTGAAAAGACTAGTCCAAGCACAGATACGCAGTATTTT,CASSEKTSPSTDTQYF,.,.,TRBV2,16,TRBJ2-3
TGTGCCAGTAGGTCAGGGGCTGGAAACACCATATATTTT,CASRSGAGNTIYF,.,.,TRBV19,13,TRBJ1-3
TGCGCCAGCAGCTTGGGGACAGCAAACACTGAAGCTTTCTTT,CASSLGTANTEAFF,.,.,TRBV5-1,14,TRBJ1-1
TGCGCCAGCAGCTTAGCGAGCGGCCAAGAGACCCAGTACTTC,CASSLASGQETQYF,.,.,TRBV5-1,14,TRBJ2-5
TGTGCCAGCAGCCTGGGACTAGGAGAAGTCAATGAGCAGTTCTTC,CASSLGLGEVNEQFF,TRBD2,few,TRBV7-9,15,TRBJ2-1
TGTGCCAGCAGCTGGGGTACTGAGCAGTTCTTC,CASSWGTEQFF,.,.,TRBV12-3/TRBV12-4,11,TRBJ2-1
TGCAGCGTTGAGTCTCAGCCCGGGATCCCCCCCTATGGCTACACCTTC,CSVESQPGIPPYGYTF,.,.,TRBV29-1,16,TRBJ1-2
TGTGCCAGCAGCACCGCCTTAGTTGCTAGCGGGATTTGGCAGTTCTTC,CASSTALVASGIWQFF,TRBD2,.,TRBV5-6,16,TRBJ2-1
TGTGCCAGCAGCTTGGAACAGGGAAGGGGTGAAAAACTGTTTTTT,CASSLEQGRGEKLFF,.,.,TRBV5-6,15,TRBJ1-4
TGTGCCAGCAGCCAAGATGCAGACTCTGGAAACACCATATATTTT,CASSQDADSGNTIYF,.,.,TRBV4-2,15,TRBJ1-3
TGTGCCAGCAGTTTACTAGCGGGTTCCTACGAGCAGTACTTC,CASSLLAGSYEQYF,TRBD2,.,TRBV6-2/TRBV6-3,14,TRBJ2-7
TGTGCCAGCAGTCCTACCCAAGTCTTCTCTGGAAACACCATATATTTT,CASSPTQVFSGNTIYF,.,.,TRBV25-1,16,TRBJ1-3
TGCGCCGTGCACCGTCGCTTCTGGCGTCGGAACACCTTC,CAVHRRFWRRNTF,.,few,TRBV5-1,13,TRBJ1-2
TGTGCCAGCAGCTACGGGGAGCTGTTTTTT,CASSYGELFF,.,few,TRBV7-9,10,TRBJ2-2
TGTGCCAGCAGCTTGCCAACCGTATACAGTGGCTACACCTTC,CASSLPTVYSGYTF,.,.,TRBV5-6,14,TRBJ1-2
TGTGCCACCAGCTCACCGGGACTAGCAGACCTTCTGGAGACCCAGTACTTC,CATSSPGLADLLETQYF,TRBD2,.,TRBV15,17,TRBJ2-5
TGTGCCAGCTCGAAGGGGTTTAATTCACCCCTCCACTTT,CASSKGFNSPLHF,.,.,TRBV6-5,13,TRBJ1-6
TGTGCCTGGAGTCGCGGGACAGGGAATCAGCCCCAGCATTTT,CAWSRGTGNQPQHF,TRBD1,.,TRBV30,14,TRBJ1-5
TGTGCCAGCAAATTACAGGGAAATAATTCACCCCTCCACTTT,CASKLQGNNSPLHF,.,.,TRBV7-9,14,TRBJ1-6
TGTGCCAGCAGCTTGGGGGGGAGGGCTGGAAGCTCCTACGAGCAGTACTTC,CASSLGGRAGSSYEQYF,TRBD2,once,TRBV5-4,17,TRBJ2-7
TGTGCCAGCAGTGAAGTACCGGGACAGTCGGGAGGGACTAATGAAAAACTGTTTTTT,CASSEVPGQSGGTNEKLFF,TRBD1,.,TRBV6-1,19,TRBJ1-4
TGTGCCAGCAAACGGACTAGCGGGAGTAGGGATGAGCAGTTCTTC,CASKRTSGSRDEQFF,TRBD2,.,TRBV2,15,TRBJ2-1
TGTGCCAGTAGTATACAGGGGTCCAACTATGGCTACACCTTC,CASSIQGSNYGYTF,.,.,TRBV19,14,TRBJ1-2
TGTGCCAGCAGCCTTCTACAGGGACAGGGTTACAATGAGCAGTTCTTC,CASSLLQGQGYNEQFF,TRBD1,.,TRBV4-2,16,TRBJ2-1
TGTGCCAGTAGTCGTGACAGGCGAAACACTGAAGCTTTCTTT,CASSRDRRNTEAFF,.,.,TRBV19,14,TRBJ1-1
TGTGCCAGCAGCTTGGCGGAACAGGGCGATGAAAAACTGTTTTTT,CASSLAEQGDEKLFF,.,.,TRBV5-4,15,TRBJ1-4
TGTGCCAGCAGCGTAGGAGGCGGCGAGCAGTACTTC,CASSVGGGEQYF,.,.,TRBV9,12,TRBJ2-7
TGTGCCAGTAGTATAACCGTCCTAGGCGCAGATACGCAGTATTTT,CASSITVLGADTQYF,.,once,TRBV19,15,TRBJ2-3
TGTGCCAGCGGGCCACAGGGAAAGGGGTCCTACGAGCAGTACTTC,CASGPQGKGSYEQYF,.,.,TRBV13,15,TRBJ2-7
TGCGCCAGCAGCCCTAACCGGGCCAACAAAACGTACTTC,CASSPNRANKTYF,.,.,TRBV5-1,13,TRBJ2-7
TGCGCCAGCAGCTTCTACACTAGCGGTTTTGCCTACGAGCAGTACTTC,CASSFYTSGFAYEQYF,TRBD2,.,TRBV5-1,16,TRBJ2-7
TGTGCCAGCAATGGCGGCCTAGGTCAGCCCCAGCATTTT,CASNGGLGQPQHF,.,.,TRBV2,13,TRBJ1-5
TGTGCCAGCAGCTATCAACCGGGGGCTGGAAACACCATATATTTT,CASSYQPGAGNTIYF,.,few,TRBV6-5,15,TRBJ1-3
TGCGCCAGCAGCTTGTCAGGGGCTGGAAACACCATATATTTT,CASSLSGAGNTIYF,.,.,TRBV5-1,14,TRBJ1-3
TGCGCCAGCAGCCAAGTGGAGCAGGGTCCTAACTATGGCTACACCTTC,CASSQVEQGPNYGYTF,.,few,TRBV4-1,16,TRBJ1-2
TGTGCCAGCAGTTACTCTTGGGGTTTGAACACTGAAGCTTTCTTT,CASSYSWGLNTEAFF,.,once,TRBV6-6,15,TRBJ1-1
TGCAGCGTTGTCGGGAGAACCTACAATGAGCAGTTCTTC,CSVVGRTYNEQFF,.,.,TRBV29-1,13,TRBJ2-1
TGCAGTGCTAGTTTGACTGGGGCCAACGTCCTGACTTTC,CSASLTGANVLTF,.,.,TRBV20-1,13,TRBJ2-6
TGTGCCAGCAGCTGGACAGCAACTAATGAAAAACTGTTTTTT,CASSWTATNEKLFF,.,.,TRBV5-4,14,TRBJ1-4
TGTGCCTGGAGCGGGACCGGGACAGGGGTATGGCAGCCCCAGCATTTT,CAWSGTGTGVWQPQHF,TRBD1,.,TRBV30,16,TRBJ1-5